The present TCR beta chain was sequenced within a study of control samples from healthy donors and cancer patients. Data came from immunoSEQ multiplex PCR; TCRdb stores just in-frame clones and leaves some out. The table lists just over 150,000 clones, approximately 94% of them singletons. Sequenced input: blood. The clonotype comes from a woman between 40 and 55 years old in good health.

The CDR3 sequence is CASSSRTGGLSRFNTIYF. For the CDR3, the DNA is TGTGCCAGCAGCTCCCGGACAGGGGGCCTAAGTCGATTCAACACCATATATTTT. The rearrangement joins TRBV11-2 to TRBJ1-3; 11 positions agree with TRBD1. CDR3 length: 18 residues. The trim removed 4 bases at V and 7 bases at J, leaving 15 bases unmatched. Germline V CDR1 and CDR2: SGHAT, FQNNGV.